The 14 T cell receptor beta chains below all came from one sample that was sequenced in a study of cytomegalovirus exposure and HLA in healthy donors. The PCR had 60 Vbeta and 13 Jbeta primers. Assay: immunoSEQ multiplex PCR; the TCRdb copy retains only in-frame clones and omits some. The sample data list 130,000 to 150,000 clones. What was sequenced was PBMCs. The receptors here all came from a middle-aged man in good health and CMV-seronegative.

The rearrangement links TRBV7-6 to TRBJ2-7, with 7 bases aligning to TRBD1. CDR3 length: 12 amino acids. In germline, CDR1 is SGHVS, CDR2 FNYEAQ. With V trimmed by 5 bases and J by 3 bases, 1 base remained unmatched. The DNA of the CDR3 is TGTGCCAGCAGCGACAGGGTCTACGAGCAGTACTTC. It yields the protein CASSDRVYEQYF. Using reference TRBV7-6 and TRBJ2-7 for the parts outside the CDR3, the full variable domain is GAGVSQSPRYKVTKRGQDVALRCDPISGHVSLYWYRQALGQGPEFLTYFNYEAQQDKSGLPNDRFSAERPEGSISTLTIQRTEQRDSAMYRCASSDRVYEQYFGPGTRLTVT.

This chain connects TRBV4-1 to TRBJ2-7; D possibly corresponds to TRBD1 (6 bases). The CDR3 sequence is 15 residues long. CDR1 and CDR2 from the germline V gene are MGHRA and YSYEKL. V gave up 3 bases and J gave up 2 bases, with 14 bases separating them. CDR3 amino acids: CASSQVDRTPYEQYF. DNA for the CDR3: TGCGCCAGCAGCCAGGTGGACAGAACCCCCTACGAGCAGTACTTC.

V is TRBV11-2 and J is TRBJ2-5, with 11 nucleotides matching TRBD1. This CDR3 region has 15 residues. The germline gives CDR1 SGHAT, CDR2 FQNNGV. Trimming at V came to 5 bases and at J to 2 bases, leaving 4 bases not matched to a gene. The CDR3 nucleotides are TGTGCCAGCAGCCCGGGGACAGGGGGTCAAGAGACCCAGTACTTC. Residues: CASSPGTGGQETQYF.

The rearrangement uses TRBV7-8 and TRBJ2-7, with unresolved D. The CDR3 runs to 15 residues. The germline gives CDR1 SGHVS, CDR2 FQNEAQ. V dropped 2 bases and J dropped 2 bases, with 13 bases sitting between them. This CDR3 is CASSLSLGQTYEQYF. The CDR3 DNA reads TGTGCCAGCAGCTTAAGTTTGGGCCAAACCTACGAGCAGTACTTC. The whole variable domain, remainder taken from reference TRBV7-8 and TRBJ2-7, is GAGVSQSPRYKVAKRGQDVALRCDPISGHVSLFWYQQALGQGPEFLTYFQNEAQLDKSGLPSDRFFAERPEGSVSTLKIQRTQQEDSAVYLCASSLSLGQTYEQYFGPGTRLTVT.

Note on this clone: Other DNA sequences in this specimen translate into the identical CDR3. The V and J genes are TRBV18 and TRBJ2-5, with D perhaps TRBD1 (6 bases). V dropped 0 bases and J dropped 4 bases, with 12 bases sitting between them. The CDR3 contains 15 residues. Germline CDR1 is KGHSH and CDR2 is LQKENI. CDR3 region: CASSPPQGEGETQYF. CDR3 nucleotides: TGTGCCAGCTCACCACCACAGGGAGAGGGAGAGACCCAGTACTTC.

The rearrangement links TRBV4-3 to TRBJ2-1; D is unclear. This CDR3 region has 13 residues. With 0 bases removed from V and 7 bases from J, the gap between germline ends came to 7 bases. Looked up from germline, CDR1 is LGHNA and CDR2 is YSLEER. CDR3 region: CASSQDWSNEQFF. DNA of the CDR3: TGCGCCAGCAGCCAAGATTGGAGTAATGAGCAGTTCTTC.

This rearrangement joins TRBV19 to TRBJ1-5; 7 bases map to TRBD1. This CDR3 is built from 17 residues. J was trimmed by 0 bases and V by 4 bases; bases with no gene match: 9. Looked up from germline, CDR1 is LNHDA and CDR2 is SQIVND (reference sequence). The CDR3 DNA is TGTGCCAGTAGTACGGCGGGACAGCTTCATAGCAATCAGCCCCAGCATTTT. This sequence encodes CASSTAGQLHSNQPQHF.

V usage is TRBV18 and J usage is TRBJ1-2, with D maybe TRBD1 (6 bases). Germline V gene data show CDR1 as KGHSH and CDR2 as LQKENI. The CDR3 runs 13 residues. Trimming took 6 bases from V and 3 from J, leaving 11 bases between them. In DNA form, the CDR3 reads TGTGCCAGCTCGCAGGGGATTGACTATGGCTACACCTTC. Amino acid sequence: CASSQGIDYGYTF.

The chain joins TRBV13 to TRBJ2-3; 7 positions agree with TRBD1. V dropped 0 bases and J dropped 2; count of bases not matched to a gene: 2. Per germline, CDR1 PRHDT and CDR2 FYEKMQ (reference sequence). CDR3 length: 15 residues. CDR3 in amino acids: CASSLGQGTTDTQYF. The DNA of the CDR3 is TGTGCCAGCAGCTTAGGACAGGGGACCACAGATACGCAGTATTTT.

This chain connects TRBV7-2 to TRBJ2-2; perhaps TRBD1 as D (5 bases). Trimming took off 4 bases at V and 6 bases at J, with 6 bases between the two ends. From germline, CDR1 is SGHTA and CDR2 FQGNSA. The CDR3 totals 12 residues. The CDR3 is CASSSRAGELFF. The CDR3 coding sequence is TGTGCCAGCAGCTCCAGGGCCGGGGAGCTGTTTTTT.

CDR3 sequence reads: CASSQDLTGGGTQYF. The CDR3 region has the DNA TGCGCCAGCAGCCAAGATCTCACAGGGGGGGGGACCCAGTACTTC. The chain employs TRBV4-3 and TRBJ2-5; tentative D call: TRBD1 (8 bases). The V and J ends lost 0 bases and 7 bases respectively, with 15 bases between them. The germline CDR1 and CDR2 sequences are LGHNA and YSLEER. This CDR3 comprises 15 residues.

The V call is TRBV18, the J call TRBJ1-4; possibly TRBD1 for D (5 bases). Germline lookup yields CDR1 KGHSH and CDR2 LQKENI. V was clipped by 4 bases and J by 3 bases, with 9 bases between them. CDR3 length: 14 amino acids. DNA of the CDR3: TGTGCCAGCTCACAAGGGGCAGCTAATGAAAAACTGTTTTTT. It translates to CASSQGAANEKLFF.

The chain employs TRBV7-2 and TRBJ1-3, with D uncertain. The germline V gene encodes CDR1 SGHTA and CDR2 FQGNSA. Trimming cost V 5 bases and J 6 bases, with 11 bases left between them. The CDR3 is 13 amino acids. The DNA for the CDR3 is TGTGCCAGCAGCCGGGAGACCGCAAACACCATATATTTT. Protein: CASSRETANTIYF.

The chain carries TRBV5-1 and TRBJ2-2, with D possibly matching TRBD2 (8 bases). There are 19 residues in the CDR3. The germline V and J ends were trimmed by 3 bases and 1 base, with 22 bases remaining between them. From germline, CDR1 is SGHRS and CDR2 YFSETQ. The CDR3 region is CASSSRGTAGGLNTGELFF. As DNA, the CDR3 is TGCGCCAGCAGCTCCAGGGGGACGGCGGGGGGATTGAACACCGGGGAGCTGTTTTTT.